The 20 T cell receptor beta chains given below trace back to one sample, sequenced in a study of CD8 T cells in Susac syndrome. Reverse transcription of roughly 0.5 to 1 ug RNA used random hexamers. TCRdb ran MiXCR on the immunoSEQ multiplex PCR reads and lists one entry per CDR3 protein. Counted here are about 130,000 distinct CDR3 sequences, about 93% occurring once; the ten biggest clones make up roughly 0.091%. Sequencing was done on a sample of CD4+ T cells from PBMCs. The receptors were gathered from a human donor in good health.

The chain links TRBV5-1 to TRBJ1-1; maybe TRBD1 (6 bases). This CDR3 is 14 amino acids long. Trimming shortened V by 4 bases and J by 3 bases, and 13 bases separated the two germline ends. Germline CDR1 SGHRS, CDR2 YFSETQ. CDR3 sequence: CASSRDMWDTEAFF. CDR3 in DNA: TGCGCCAGCAGCCGGGACATGTGGGACACTGAAGCTTTCTTT. The entire variable domain, with the rest obtained from reference TRBV5-1 and TRBJ1-1, is as follows: KAGVTQTPRYLIKTRGQQVTLSCSPISGHRSVSWYQQTPGQGLQFLFEYFSETQRNKGNFPGRFSGRQFSNSRSEMNVSTLELGDSALYLCASSRDMWDTEAFFGQGTRLTVV.

J is TRBJ1-5 and V is TRBV20-1, with D unclear. V dropped 5 bases and J dropped 5 bases, with 10 bases sitting between them. CDR3 size: 12 residues. Per the germline V gene, CDR1 is DFQATT and CDR2 is SNEGSKA (reference sequence). The CDR3 loop reads CSAGRRDQPQHF. The CDR3 DNA reads as TGCAGTGCTGGACGACGCGATCAGCCCCAGCATTTT.

This clonotype has only a few counts. The rearrangement links TRBV12-3 or TRBV12-4 to TRBJ1-4, with 9 positions matching TRBD1. Germline trimming cut 3 bases from V and 7 bases from J; bases unmatched to any gene: 3. CDR3 length: 14 amino acids. CDR3 amino acids: CASSLRQGGEKLFF. CDR3 DNA sequence: TGTGCCAGCAGTTTGAGACAGGGGGGTGAAAAACTGTTTTTT.

The rearrangement uses TRBV4-1 and TRBJ1-3; 7 nucleotides line up with TRBD1. This CDR3 region has 16 residues. After removal of 2 bases from V and 4 bases from J, the junction contained 8 bases not matched to a gene. Germline CDR1 MGHRA, CDR2 YSYEKL. The CDR3 nucleotides are TGCGCCAGCAGCCAACTAGGGGGCGTCGCGGGAAACACCATATATTTT. Protein: CASSQLGGVAGNTIYF.

This chain uses TRBV6-2 or TRBV6-3 with TRBJ1-1; TRBD1 might be the D (5 bases). The length of the CDR3 is 16 residues. Between the trimmed V and J ends, which lost 6 bases and 0 bases, there was a span of 17 bases. Germline-derived CDR1 and CDR2 are MNHEY and SVGEGT. CDR3 sequence: CASRLLGTRMNTEAFF. CDR3 DNA sequence: TGTGCCAGCAGACTCCTGGGGACGAGGATGAACACTGAAGCTTTCTTT.

The genes are TRBV10-3 and TRBJ2-1, with TRBD2 identical over 16 bases. Per the germline V gene, CDR1 is ENHRY and CDR2 is SYGVKD. The CDR3 has 19 residues. Trimming cost V 8 bases and J 3 bases; bases outside gene matches: 13. DNA for the CDR3: TGTGCCATCTCACACACCGGGACTAGCGGGAGGGTGGGCTACAATGAGCAGTTCTTC. Its protein product is CAISHTGTSGRVGYNEQFF.

This chain links TRBV6-6 with TRBJ1-2; 7 bases agree with TRBD1. Germline V gene lookup returns CDR1 MNHNY and CDR2 SVGAGI (reference sequence). J was trimmed by 2 bases and V by 7 bases; bases with no gene match: 4. The CDR3 consists of 13 residues. The CDR3 sequence is CASTQGGNYGYTF. The DNA for the CDR3 is TGTGCCAGCACTCAAGGGGGCAACTATGGCTACACCTTC.

The chain joins TRBV29-1 to TRBJ2-7; perhaps TRBD1 as D (7 bases). This CDR3 contains 15 residues. Germline V gene data show CDR1 as SQVTM and CDR2 as ANQGSEA. V lost 4 bases to trimming and J lost 4 bases, with 20 bases between them. The CDR3 loop is CSVGFRGEAWYEQYF. The CDR3 DNA sequence: TGCAGCGTTGGATTCAGGGGGGAGGCGTGGTACGAGCAGTACTTC.

The genes are TRBV10-3 and TRBJ2-7, with D unresolved. This CDR3 is built from 15 residues. CDR1 and CDR2 (germline): ENHRY, SYGVKD. Trimming removed 2 bases from V and 2 bases from J, with 13 bases in between. The CDR3 is CAISEPLRAPYEQYF. The CDR3 DNA follows: TGTGCCATCAGTGAGCCTCTAAGGGCCCCCTACGAGCAGTACTTC.

The J gene is TRBJ1-1, the V gene TRBV6-2 or TRBV6-3, with D perhaps matching TRBD1 (6 bases). Trimming cost V 2 bases and J 4 bases, with 17 bases left between them. Germline V gene sequence: CDR1 MNHEY, CDR2 SVGEGT. The CDR3 is 16 amino acids. The DNA for the CDR3 is TGTGCCAGCAGTTACGTGACAGGCGGCTGGGGCACTGAAGCTTTCTTT. Protein sequence: CASSYVTGGWGTEAFF.

The chain has TRBV27 and TRBJ2-7; D might be TRBD2 (5 bases). The V and J ends lost 5 bases and 3 bases respectively, with 23 bases between them. There are 17 residues in the CDR3. The germline CDR1 and CDR2 sequences are MNHEY and SMNVEV (reference sequence). The CDR3 loop reads CASSRAFSTKRGYEQYF. CDR3 DNA: TGTGCCAGCAGTAGGGCCTTTTCGACTAAGCGAGGCTACGAGCAGTACTTC.

This chain uses TRBV5-6 with TRBJ2-1; possibly TRBD1 for D (7 bases). The CDR3 length is 15 residues. Germline V gene sequence: CDR1 SGHDT, CDR2 YYEEEE. Trimming pared 0 bases from V and 6 bases from J, leaving 13 bases between. This CDR3 is CASSLGGQGGNEQFF. CDR3 in DNA: TGTGCCAGCAGCTTGGGGGGCCAGGGGGGCAATGAGCAGTTCTTC.

This chain connects TRBV6-6 to TRBJ1-1, with D tentatively TRBD1 (6 bases). The CDR3 length is 13 residues. Trimming took off 2 bases at V and 6 bases at J, with 10 bases between the two ends. Germline V gene sequence: CDR1 MNHNY, CDR2 SVGAGI (reference sequence). In DNA, the CDR3 is TGTGCCAGCAGTTACGGGGGCGCGGCTGAAGCTTTCTTT. Translated, it gives CASSYGGAAEAFF.

V is TRBV5-6 and J is TRBJ2-6, with D hard to call. Deletions cut 5 bases from V and 1 base from J, with 7 bases between. Germline CDR1 is SGHDT and CDR2 is YYEEEE. This CDR3 contains 14 residues. DNA of the CDR3: TGTGCCAGCAGTACTAAATCTGGGGCCAACGTCCTGACTTTC. Residues: CASSTKSGANVLTF.

The chain combines TRBV5-1 with TRBJ1-1; D gene uncertain. V gave up 3 bases and J gave up 3 bases, with 15 bases separating them. Germline V lookup: CDR1 SGHRS, CDR2 YFSETQ. CDR3 length: 15 residues. The CDR3 sequence: CASSSPGSGDTEAFF. CDR3 DNA: TGCGCCAGCAGCTCGCCCGGGAGCGGAGACACTGAAGCTTTCTTT. The whole variable domain, filled in from reference TRBV5-1 and TRBJ1-1, reads KAGVTQTPRYLIKTRGQQVTLSCSPISGHRSVSWYQQTPGQGLQFLFEYFSETQRNKGNFPGRFSGRQFSNSRSEMNVSTLELGDSALYLCASSSPGSGDTEAFFGQGTRLTVV.

The rearrangement uses TRBV7-2 and TRBJ2-7; maybe TRBD2 (6 bases). Per germline, CDR1 SGHTA and CDR2 FQGNSA. The CDR3 is made up of 16 amino acids. Trimming took 4 bases from V and 2 from J, leaving 18 bases between them. CDR3 sequence: CASSWSLALNPYEQYF. The DNA of the CDR3 is TGTGCCAGCAGCTGGTCTCTAGCGTTGAATCCCTACGAGCAGTACTTC.

The gene calls are TRBV13 and TRBJ2-1, with D perhaps matching TRBD1 or TRBD2 (5 bases each). Trimming stripped 5 bases from V and 1 base from J, with 27 bases between. Germline V lookup: CDR1 PRHDT, CDR2 FYEKMQ (reference sequence). The CDR3 has 20 residues. CDR3 in amino acids: CASSPSLPPPGIVSYNEQFF. DNA of the CDR3: TGTGCCAGCAGCCCTAGCCTACCCCCCCCAGGGATTGTGTCCTACAATGAGCAGTTCTTC.

The chain joins TRBV9 to TRBJ2-3, with D possibly TRBD2 on 6 matching bases. V was shortened by 3 bases and J by 10 bases, with 9 bases between the two germline ends. CDR3 size: 11 residues. Germline V gives CDR1 SGDLS, CDR2 YYNGEE. CDR3 coding DNA: TGTGCCAGCAGCGCCGGAGGGGCGCAGTATTTT. Translated, it gives CASSAGGAQYF.

The V call is TRBV7-9, the J call TRBJ2-1, with TRBD2 identical over 10 bases. CDR1 is SEHNR, CDR2 FQNEAQ, per germline (reference sequence). Trimming at V came to 3 bases and at J to 5 bases, leaving 1 base not matched to a gene. This CDR3 has 14 residues. The CDR3 DNA reads as TGTGCCAGCAGCTTTGGGACTAGCGACAATGAGCAGTTCTTC. As protein: CASSFGTSDNEQFF. The full variable domain, completed using reference TRBV7-9 and TRBJ2-1, is DTGVSQNPRHKITKRGQNVTFRCDPISEHNRLYWYRQTLGQGPEFLTYFQNEAQLEKSRLLSDRFSAERPKGSFSTLEIQRTEQGDSAMYLCASSFGTSDNEQFFGPGTRLTVL.

The chain recombines TRBV7-2 with TRBJ2-4, with TRBD2 identical over 11 bases. Germline-derived CDR1 and CDR2 are SGHTA and FQGNSA. The CDR3 contains 19 residues. V was pared by 3 bases and J by 2 bases, with 12 bases of the junction left unmatched. The CDR3: CASSFSRLAGGGTKNIQYF. CDR3 sequence (DNA): TGTGCCAGCAGCTTCTCGCGTCTAGCGGGAGGCGGGACCAAAAACATTCAGTACTTC.